One and the same sample provided the 2 T cell receptor beta chains below, sequenced in a study of long-term antiretroviral therapy in people with HIV. Investigators performed immunoSEQ version v3.0 at survey level. The data were produced by immunoSEQ multiplex PCR, yet TCRdb's version contains in-frame clones alone and is incomplete. The top ten clones hold about 16% of a sample with 14,000 or so clones, approximately 83% of them seen once. The sample here was unsorted PBMCs, taken just before starting antiretroviral therapy. Source of these receptors: a man aged 35-49 years with HIV.

V gene TRBV6-5 combines with J gene TRBJ2-7; the D gene is possibly TRBD2 (6 bases). The CDR3 covers 14 residues. From germline, CDR1 is MNHEY and CDR2 SVGAGI. Trimming took off 2 bases at V and 4 bases at J, with 12 bases between the two ends. CDR3 protein: CASSYAAGGYEQYF. The CDR3 coding sequence is TGTGCCAGCAGTTACGCGGCCGGAGGGTACGAGCAGTACTTC.

V usage is TRBV5-6 and J usage is TRBJ2-7; D possibly corresponds to TRBD1 (6 bases). The CDR3 has 13 residues. Trimming removed 0 bases at V and 5 bases at J, with 9 bases between. The germline V gene has CDR1 SGHDT and CDR2 YYEEEE. The CDR3 DNA is TGTGCCAGCAGCTTGGCGGCAGGGGACGAGCAGTACTTC. Protein sequence: CASSLAAGDEQYF.